This T cell receptor (beta chain) came from a study of shared clonotypes between healthy human individuals. Overall study context: The plates for each donor numbered three CD4 naive, three CD4 memory, two CD8 naive and one CD8 memory. Notes on the study in general: The study's rarefaction showed incomplete sorted-subset sequencing despite large depth. Sharing across four donors was highest in naive CD4 (approximately 5%) and lowest in memory CD8 (approximately 0.4%). Relative to memory subsets, naive subsets generally showed larger estimated richness.

Sequenced by immunoSEQ multiplex PCR; TCRdb stores in-frame clones only, minus some. Counted here are 2.3 million or so clones, 90% to 95% occurring once; the ten biggest clones make up about 0.41%. Turning to this clone: The antigen is not known.

The sample taken for sequencing was naive CD4+ T cells from PBMCs. The subset was: CD45RA+ positively selected. The clonotype comes from a man younger than 30 in good health. Some clones in this sample may be carry-over from other donors' samples.

This CDR3 is CASSTGWTGELFF. The CDR3 DNA is TGTGCCAGCAGTACAGGGTGGACCGGGGAGCTGTTTTTT. This chain uses TRBV6-1 with TRBJ2-2, with D possibly TRBD1 on 6 matching bases. The CDR3 is 13 amino acids. The germline V gene has CDR1 MNHNS and CDR2 SASEGT. The V gene lost 5 bases and the J gene lost 5 bases, with 9 bases spanning the gap.